The clone carrying this T cell receptor (beta chain) was observed at least ten times. Diagnoses rested on clinical symptoms, serum thyroxine and TRAb, thyroid ultrasound and orbital computed tomography. The authors obtained PBMCs from 7.5 to 10 ml of fresh peripheral blood. TCR beta CDR3 region amplification was performed from RNA transcripts. The primer set for the first-round RT-PCR of the TCR CDR3 was HTBI. Each CDR3 protein is one row after TCRdb ran MiXCR on the multiplex PCR reads. The data hold around 350,000 distinct CDR3 sequences, with approximately 19% observed a single time. The sample comes from a study of T cells in Graves' hyperthyroidism and ophthalmopathy. V gave up 3 bases and J gave up 6 bases; unmatched junction bases: 4. There are 13 residues in the CDR3.

The chain couples TRBV12-3 or TRBV12-4 to TRBJ2-7, with TRBD2 identical over 8 bases. The clonotype originates from a woman aged 18-29 years with Graves' hyperthyroidism. Material for sequencing was blood. The CDR3 reads CASSLAGGGEQYF. CDR3 sequence (DNA): TGTGCCAGCAGTTTGGCGGGGGGAGGCGAGCAGTACTTC.